Shown below are 26 T cell receptor beta chains from a single sample sequenced in a study of T cells in Graves' hyperthyroidism and ophthalmopathy. From RNA transcripts, TCR beta CDR3 regions were amplified. The HTBI set primed first-round TCR CDR3 RT-PCR. TCRdb called the multiplex PCR reads again in MiXCR, with one record for every CDR3 protein. The top ten clones hold roughly 10% of a sample with hundreds of thousands of distinct CDR3 sequences, about 15% of them seen once. Sequencing was performed on blood. Every receptor here comes from a woman aged 18-35 years with Graves' hyperthyroidism.

Notes on this clonotype: A much larger clone differs by one base, so this may be a read error. The chain carries TRBV27 and TRBJ2-2, with 15 bases identical to TRBD2. Trimming cost V 3 bases and J 6 bases; bases outside gene matches: 8. Germline-derived CDR1 and CDR2 are MNHEY and SMNVEV (reference sequence). This CDR3 has 18 residues. CDR3 bases: TGTGCCAGCAGTTTGAGGGGACTAGCGGGAGGCTACGCCGGGGAGCTGTTTTTT. Translation: CASSLRGLAGGYAGELFF.

Only a few counts were recorded for this clonotype. This rearrangement joins TRBV20-1 to TRBJ2-5; possibly TRBD2 for D (7 bases). V was shortened by 7 bases and J by 5 bases, with 17 bases between the two germline ends. The CDR3 extends over 13 amino acids. Germline V gives CDR1 DFQATT, CDR2 SNEGSKA (reference sequence). CDR3 protein: CSGGRGAVETQYF. The DNA of the CDR3 is TGCAGTGGGGGTCGGGGGGCAGTTGAGACCCAGTACTTC.

The table lists this clonotype with a few counts. The chain is built from TRBV5-6 and TRBJ2-1; a possible D gene is TRBD2 (5 bases). V dropped 4 bases and J dropped 4 bases, with 15 bases sitting between them. Germline-derived CDR1 and CDR2 are SGHDT and YYEEEE. CDR3 length equals 15 residues. The CDR3 nucleotides read TGTGCCAGCAGCCCGCGCCGGATAGCGTACAATGAGCAGTTCTTC. It codes for CASSPRRIAYNEQFF.

This clonotype was seen many times. The junction does not match germline at one end; this may be a read error. The chain joins TRBV12-3 or TRBV12-4 to TRBJ2-1, with D unclear. This CDR3 is 10 amino acids long. The CDR3 here is CASSLTGHLF. The CDR3 nucleotides are TGTGCCAGCAGTTTAACGGGCCACCTCTTC.

This clonotype was counted a few times. The gene calls are TRBV4-1 and TRBJ2-5, with TRBD2 matching 7 bases. The length of the CDR3 is 16 residues. The ends lost 0 bases at V and 2 bases at J; junction bases unmatched: 6. The germline CDR1 and CDR2 sequences are MGHRA and YSYEKL. The CDR3 reads CASSQDPTGLQETQYF. The DNA of the CDR3 is TGCGCCAGCAGCCAAGATCCGACGGGACTACAAGAGACCCAGTACTTC.

This clonotype was detected many times. The chain recombines TRBV6-1 with TRBJ2-7, with 10 bases fitting TRBD1. The CDR3 covers 15 residues. The V segment lost 7 bases and the J segment 4 bases; nucleotides outside the gene matches: 10. Germline CDR1 reads MNHNS; CDR2 reads SASEGT. CDR3 in amino acids: CASNPGQGGVYEQYF. In DNA form, the CDR3 reads TGTGCCAGCAACCCCGGACAGGGGGGGGTTTACGAGCAGTACTTC.

CDR3 sequence: CASSADRGRIYEQYF. The CDR3 nucleotides are TGTGCCAGCAGCGCCGACAGGGGGCGGATCTACGAGCAGTACTTC. V and J are TRBV11-2 and TRBJ2-7; the match to TRBD1 covers 10 bases. Germline trimming cut 5 bases from V and 3 bases from J; bases unmatched to any gene: 7. The germline V gene has CDR1 SGHAT and CDR2 FQNNGV. CDR3 length: 15 residues.

This clonotype was observed a handful of times. The J gene is TRBJ2-4, the V gene TRBV7-2, with 7 bases matching TRBD2. V dropped 5 bases and J dropped 11; count of bases not matched to a gene: 6. CDR3 length: 12 residues. The germline CDR1 and CDR2 sequences are SGHTA and FQGNSA. The CDR3: CASSPTRGVQYF. The CDR3 region has the DNA TGTGCCAGCAGCCCAACCCGGGGGGTTCAGTACTTC.

This clonotype was seen a few times. CDR3 residues: CASSVVFSPTGGENEQFF. In nucleotides, the CDR3 is TGTGCCAGCAGCGTCGTATTTAGTCCGACAGGGGGTGAAAATGAGCAGTTCTTC. The V gene is TRBV9, the J gene TRBJ2-1; 9 bases fit TRBD1. Germline CDR1 reads SGDLS; CDR2 reads YYNGEE. V trimming: 2 bases; J trimming: 7 bases; junction bases outside the gene matches: 16. The CDR3 is 18 amino acids.

There are many counts of this clonotype. The V gene is TRBV13, the J gene TRBJ2-5; D gene uncertain. CDR1 is PRHDT, CDR2 FYEKMQ, per germline (reference sequence). The ends were cut back, 0 bases at V and 3 bases at J, with 5 bases in the middle. CDR3 length equals 13 residues. Written as DNA, the CDR3 is TGTGCCAGCAGCTTAGGACACAAAGAGACCCAGTACTTC. This codes for CASSLGHKETQYF.

This clonotype was counted between two and nine times. The CDR3 reads CSARDDSTRNEQFF. For the CDR3, the DNA is TGCAGTGCTAGAGACGACAGTACAAGGAATGAGCAGTTCTTC. The V and J genes are TRBV20-1 and TRBJ2-1; D is possibly TRBD1 (5 bases). CDR1 and CDR2 (germline): DFQATT, SNEGSKA (reference sequence). This CDR3 region has 14 residues. V dropped 0 bases and J dropped 7 bases, with 13 bases sitting between them.

The chain carries TRBV6-1 and TRBJ1-2, with TRBD1 as a possible D gene (6 bases). The germline gives CDR1 MNHNS, CDR2 SASEGT. With 7 bases removed from V and 6 bases from J, the gap between germline ends came to 15 bases. The CDR3 loop spans 13 amino acids. CDR3 in amino acids: CASMGGQDDGYTF. The CDR3 DNA is TGTGCCAGCATGGGGGGGCAGGACGATGGCTACACCTTC.

This clonotype was detected many times. The CDR3 reads CAWSAQRTATDTQYF. CDR3 nucleotides: TGTGCCTGGAGTGCCCAGCGGACTGCAACAGATACGCAGTATTTT. This rearrangement joins TRBV30 to TRBJ2-3, with a weak D call TRBD2 (5 bases). V gave up 1 base and J gave up 3 bases, with 14 bases separating them. Germline assignment: CDR1 GTSNPN and CDR2 SVGIG (reference sequence). The CDR3 consists of 15 residues.

The V gene is TRBV30, the J gene TRBJ2-3; D is unclear. The germline V gene has CDR1 GTSNPN and CDR2 SVGIG (reference sequence). The CDR3 covers 11 residues. V lost 5 bases and J 4 bases, leaving 7 bases between the germline ends. CDR3 sequence: CAWALADTQYF. The CDR3 bases are TGTGCCTGGGCCCTTGCAGATACGCAGTATTTT.

This clonotype showed up just a few times. J is TRBJ2-6 and V is TRBV7-3; D is unclear. Germline V lookup: CDR1 SGHTA, CDR2 FQGTGA. The CDR3 is 15 amino acids. The germline V and J ends were trimmed by 6 bases and 0 bases, with 9 bases remaining between them. CDR3: CASRLTASGANVLTF. The CDR3 bases are TGTGCCAGCAGATTGACGGCCTCTGGGGCCAACGTCCTGACTTTC.

The CDR3 DNA is TGCGCCAGCAGCCAAGAGTTGATGGGCACTGAAGCTTTCTTT. Its protein is CASSQELMGTEAFF. This chain uses TRBV4-1 with TRBJ1-1, with unresolved D. CDR3 length equals 14 residues. V was pared by 0 bases and J by 4 bases, with 9 bases between. Germline assignment: CDR1 MGHRA and CDR2 YSYEKL.

The chain uses TRBV7-3 and TRBJ1-1; D possibly corresponds to TRBD1 (5 bases). CDR1 and CDR2 from the germline V gene are SGHTA and FQGTGA. The CDR3 contains 15 residues. Trimming left V 2 bases short and J 7 bases short, with 17 bases between. This CDR3 is CASSLRQRGVGEAFF. Here the CDR3 DNA reads TGTGCCAGCAGCTTACGACAGAGGGGAGTCGGTGAAGCTTTCTTT.

This clonotype showed up many times. The CDR3 loop reads CASSLHTDSGRFTDTQYF. DNA for the CDR3: TGTGCCAGCAGCTTACATACGGATAGCGGGAGATTCACAGATACGCAGTATTTT. The J gene is TRBJ2-3, the V gene TRBV11-2; TRBD2 matches 9 bases. The CDR3 consists of 18 residues. Trimming took 2 bases from V and 2 from J; bases not matched to a gene: 11. CDR1 is SGHAT, CDR2 FQNNGV, per germline.

In this sample, this clonotype turned up many times. The V call is TRBV18, the J call TRBJ2-7; 8 positions agree with TRBD1. CDR3 size: 16 residues. Germline loops: CDR1 KGHSH, CDR2 LQKENI. V trimming: 2 bases; J trimming: 2 bases; junction bases outside the gene matches: 8. The CDR3 DNA is TGTGCCAGCTCACCATCTCATCCGACAGGGGCCTACGAGCAGTACTTC. It yields the protein CASSPSHPTGAYEQYF. The variable domain in full, completed from reference TRBV18 and TRBJ2-7, reads NAGVMQNPRHLVRRRGQEARLRCSPMKGHSHVYWYRQLPEEGLKFMVYLQKENIIDESGMPKERFSAEFPKEGPSILRIQQVVRGDSAAYFCASSPSHPTGAYEQYFGPGTRLTVT.

The chain couples TRBV24-1 to TRBJ2-1; 8 bases are shared with TRBD2. Losses at the gene ends were 4 bases for V and 0 bases for J; bases not matched to a gene: 7. This CDR3 comprises 17 residues. Germline values: CDR1 KGHDR, CDR2 SFDVKD. The CDR3 is CATSEPPGRASYNEQFF. As DNA, the CDR3 is TGTGCCACCAGTGAACCCCCCGGGAGGGCCTCCTACAATGAGCAGTTCTTC.

This clonotype was recorded at least ten times. The chain combines TRBV7-9 with TRBJ2-1, with a weak D call TRBD1 (6 bases). The CDR3 covers 15 residues. The V gene lost 8 bases and the J gene lost 1 base, with 15 bases spanning the gap. The V gene's germline CDR1 is SEHNR and CDR2 FQNEAQ (reference sequence). The DNA for the CDR3 is TGTGCCAGCTCTCCGGACAGCAATTCCTACAATGAGCAGTTCTTC. Amino acids: CASSPDSNSYNEQFF.

This clonotype was recorded at least ten times. This chain connects TRBV27 to TRBJ2-5; 9 nucleotides match TRBD2. The CDR3 totals 16 residues. Germline V gene lookup returns CDR1 MNHEY and CDR2 SMNVEV (reference sequence). Trimming removed 6 bases from V and 5 bases from J; junction bases left unmatched: 13. The CDR3 loop is CASSNNLAGTAETQYF. The CDR3 DNA reads as TGTGCCAGCAGCAATAACCTAGCGGGGACCGCGGAGACCCAGTACTTC.

Points on this clonotype: This may be a read error, as it is one base from a much larger clone. This chain connects TRBV20-1 to TRBJ2-1, with 8 bases lining up with TRBD2. The DNA end lines up better with TRBJ2-7; the J call may be wrong. In germline, CDR1 is DFQATT, CDR2 SNEGSKA (reference sequence). The CDR3 consists of 15 residues. CDR3 sequence (DNA): TGCAGTGCTAGAGATGGGAGCGGGAGTGACAATGAGCAGTACTTC. Its protein is CSARDGSGSDNEQYF.

This clonotype was counted a few times. The rearrangement uses TRBV5-5 and TRBJ2-7; possible D gene TRBD2, 5 bases. CDR3 length: 15 residues. V was trimmed by 4 bases and J by 3 bases, leaving 17 bases between them. Germline V gene lookup returns CDR1 SGHKS and CDR2 YYEKEE (reference sequence). The CDR3 bases are TGTGCCAGCAGCCCAATCGGTGAAGCGGTCTACGAGCAGTACTTC. This codes for CASSPIGEAVYEQYF.

This clonotype was seen many times. The chain recombines TRBV27 with TRBJ2-1, with 15 bases lining up with TRBD2. The germline gives CDR1 MNHEY, CDR2 SMNVEV (reference sequence). Trimming cost V 8 bases and J 0 bases; bases outside gene matches: 8. The CDR3 sequence is 18 residues long. This chain's CDR3 is CASAPGTSGGSSYNEQFF. The CDR3 region has the DNA TGTGCCAGCGCTCCCGGGACTAGCGGGGGGAGCTCCTACAATGAGCAGTTCTTC.

This clonotype was observed at least ten times. V and J are TRBV5-1 and TRBJ1-2, with D tentatively TRBD1 (6 bases). Between the trimmed V and J ends, which lost 0 bases and 4 bases, there was a span of 7 bases. The germline CDR1 and CDR2 sequences are SGHRS and YFSETQ. The CDR3 totals 13 residues. The DNA for the CDR3 is TGCGCCAGCAGCTTGGCAGGGGTCTATGGCTACACCTTC. Its translation is CASSLAGVYGYTF.